This TCR beta chain comes out of a study of cytomegalovirus exposure and HLA in healthy donors. This PCR relied on a set of 60 Vbeta primers and 13 Jbeta primers. Data came from immunoSEQ multiplex PCR; TCRdb stores just in-frame clones and leaves some out. The table lists more than 150,000 clones, around 78% of them singletons, with 1.5% to 1.9% in the top ten. This receptor was obtained from a man in his forties in good health and CMV-seronegative. Sequenced: PBMCs.

The CDR3 DNA follows: TGTGCCAGCAGTCCCGACAGGGCCGAGCAGTACTTC. It yields the protein CASSPDRAEQYF. The chain couples TRBV28 to TRBJ2-5; 7 bases fit TRBD1. The DNA end favors TRBJ2-7, so the J call may be wrong. This CDR3 contains 12 residues. CDR1 and CDR2 from the germline V gene are MDHEN and SYDVKM.